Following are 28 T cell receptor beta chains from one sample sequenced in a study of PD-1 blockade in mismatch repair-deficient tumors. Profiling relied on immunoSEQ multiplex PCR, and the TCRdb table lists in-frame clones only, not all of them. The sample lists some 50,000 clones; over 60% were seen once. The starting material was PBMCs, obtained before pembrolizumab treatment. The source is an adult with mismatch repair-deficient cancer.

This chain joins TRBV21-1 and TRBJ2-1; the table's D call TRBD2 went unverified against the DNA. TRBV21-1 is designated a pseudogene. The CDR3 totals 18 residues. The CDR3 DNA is TGTGCCAGCAGCATAGGTAGCGGGAGAGGTATGACCTACAATGAGCAGTTCTTC. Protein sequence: CASSIGSGRGMTYNEQFF.

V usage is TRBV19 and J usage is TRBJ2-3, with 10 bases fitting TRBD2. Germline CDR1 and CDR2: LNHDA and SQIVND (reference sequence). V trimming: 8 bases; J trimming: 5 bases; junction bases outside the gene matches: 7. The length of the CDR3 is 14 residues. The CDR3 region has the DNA TGTGCCAGTGGTGGTGGACTAGCGGTAGATACGCAGTATTTT. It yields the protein CASGGGLAVDTQYF. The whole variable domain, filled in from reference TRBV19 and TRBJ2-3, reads DGGITQSPKYLFRKEGQNVTLSCEQNLNHDAMYWYRQDPGQGLRLIYYSQIVNDFQKGDIAEGYSVSREKKESFPLTVTSAQKNPTAFYLCASGGGLAVDTQYFGPGTRLTVL.

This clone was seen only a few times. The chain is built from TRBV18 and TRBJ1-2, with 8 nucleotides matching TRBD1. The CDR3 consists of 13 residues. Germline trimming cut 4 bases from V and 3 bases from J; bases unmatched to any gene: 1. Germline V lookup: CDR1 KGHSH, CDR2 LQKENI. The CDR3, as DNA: TGTGCCAGCTCACAACAGGGGGACTATGGCTACACCTTC. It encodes CASSQQGDYGYTF.

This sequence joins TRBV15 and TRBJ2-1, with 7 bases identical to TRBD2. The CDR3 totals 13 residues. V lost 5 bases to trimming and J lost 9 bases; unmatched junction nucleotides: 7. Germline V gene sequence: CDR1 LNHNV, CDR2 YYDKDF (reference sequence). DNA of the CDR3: TGTGCCACCAGCGGCCCCACGGGGGGTGAGCAGTTCTTC. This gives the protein CATSGPTGGEQFF.

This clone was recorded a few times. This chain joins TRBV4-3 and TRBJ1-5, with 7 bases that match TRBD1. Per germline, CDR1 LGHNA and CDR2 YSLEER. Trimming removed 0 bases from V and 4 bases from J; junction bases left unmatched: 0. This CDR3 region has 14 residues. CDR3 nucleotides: TGCGCCAGCAGCCAAGAACAGGGGAATCAGCCCCAGCATTTT. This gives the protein CASSQEQGNQPQHF.

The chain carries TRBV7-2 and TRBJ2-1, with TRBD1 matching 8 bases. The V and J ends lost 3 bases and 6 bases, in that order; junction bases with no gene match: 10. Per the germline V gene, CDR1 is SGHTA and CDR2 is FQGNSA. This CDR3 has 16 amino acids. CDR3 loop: CASSLRTGLVSNEQFF. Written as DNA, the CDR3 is TGTGCCAGCAGCTTGCGGACAGGGTTGGTGTCCAATGAGCAGTTCTTC. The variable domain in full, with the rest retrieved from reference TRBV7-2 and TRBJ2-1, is GAGVSQSPSNKVTEKGKDVELRCDPISGHTALYWYRQSLGQGLEFLIYFQGNSAPDKSGLPSDRFSAERTGGSVSTLTIQRTQQEDSAVYLCASSLRTGLVSNEQFFGPGTRLTVL.

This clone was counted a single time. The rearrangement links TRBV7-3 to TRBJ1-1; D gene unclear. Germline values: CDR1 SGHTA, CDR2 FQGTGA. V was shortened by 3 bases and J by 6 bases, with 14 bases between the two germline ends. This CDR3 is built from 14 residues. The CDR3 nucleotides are TGTGCCAGCAGCTTGGCTGGAGGGAGGGCTGAAGCTTTCTTT. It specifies CASSLAGGRAEAFF.

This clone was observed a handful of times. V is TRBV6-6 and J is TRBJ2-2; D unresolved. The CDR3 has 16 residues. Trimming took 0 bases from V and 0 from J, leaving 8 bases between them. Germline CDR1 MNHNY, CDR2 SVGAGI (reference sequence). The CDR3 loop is CASSYSASANTGELFF. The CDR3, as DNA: TGTGCCAGCAGTTACTCGGCCTCCGCGAACACCGGGGAGCTGTTTTTT.

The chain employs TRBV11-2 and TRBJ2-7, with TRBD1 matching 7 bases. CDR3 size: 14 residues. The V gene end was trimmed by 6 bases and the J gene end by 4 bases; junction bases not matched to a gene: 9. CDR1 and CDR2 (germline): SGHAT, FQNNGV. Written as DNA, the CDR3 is TGTGCCAGCAGTCTCGGGACAGATCTATACGAGCAGTACTTC. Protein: CASSLGTDLYEQYF. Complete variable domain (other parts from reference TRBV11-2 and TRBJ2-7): EAGVAQSPRYKIIEKRQSVAFWCNPISGHATLYWYQQILGQGPKLLIQFQNNGVVDDSQLPKDRFSAERLKGVDSTLKIQPAKLEDSAVYLCASSLGTDLYEQYFGPGTRLTVT.

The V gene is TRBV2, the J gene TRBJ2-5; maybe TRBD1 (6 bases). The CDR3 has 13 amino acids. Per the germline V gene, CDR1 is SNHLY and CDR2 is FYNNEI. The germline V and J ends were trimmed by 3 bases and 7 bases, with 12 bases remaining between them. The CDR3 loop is CASSDGQLGTQYF. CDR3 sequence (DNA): TGTGCCAGCAGTGACGGACAGCTGGGGACCCAGTACTTC.

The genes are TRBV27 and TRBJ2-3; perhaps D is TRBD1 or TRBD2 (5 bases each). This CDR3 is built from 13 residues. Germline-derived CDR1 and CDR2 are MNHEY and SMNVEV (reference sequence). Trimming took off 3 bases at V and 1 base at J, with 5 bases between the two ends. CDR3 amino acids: CASSLGGTDTQYF. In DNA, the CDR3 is TGTGCCAGCAGTTTGGGGGGCACAGATACGCAGTATTTT.

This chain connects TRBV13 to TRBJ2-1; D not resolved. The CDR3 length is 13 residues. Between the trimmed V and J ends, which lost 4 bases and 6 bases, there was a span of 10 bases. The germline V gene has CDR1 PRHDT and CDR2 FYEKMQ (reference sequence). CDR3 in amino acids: CASSSRLANEQFF. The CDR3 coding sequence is TGTGCCAGCAGCTCCCGGCTCGCCAATGAGCAGTTCTTC.

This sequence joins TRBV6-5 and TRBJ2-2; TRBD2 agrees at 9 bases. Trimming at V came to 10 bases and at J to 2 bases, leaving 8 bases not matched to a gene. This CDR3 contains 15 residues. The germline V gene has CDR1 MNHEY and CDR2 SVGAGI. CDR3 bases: TGTGCCACACGGGTGACTAGCGGAAACACCGGGGAGCTGTTTTTT. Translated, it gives CATRVTSGNTGELFF.

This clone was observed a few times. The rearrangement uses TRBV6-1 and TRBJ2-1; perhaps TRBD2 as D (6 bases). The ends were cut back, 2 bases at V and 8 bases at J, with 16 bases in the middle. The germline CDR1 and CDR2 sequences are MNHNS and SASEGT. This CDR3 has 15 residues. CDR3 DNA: TGTGCCAGCAGTGAATTCTCCGGGAGTAGGGATGAGCAGTTCTTC. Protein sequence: CASSEFSGSRDEQFF.

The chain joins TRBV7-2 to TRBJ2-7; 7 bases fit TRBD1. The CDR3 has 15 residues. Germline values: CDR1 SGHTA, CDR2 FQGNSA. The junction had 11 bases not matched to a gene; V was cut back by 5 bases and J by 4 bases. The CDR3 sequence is CASSPRDPGGYEQYF. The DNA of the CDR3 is TGTGCCAGCAGCCCACGCGACCCAGGGGGTTACGAGCAGTACTTC.

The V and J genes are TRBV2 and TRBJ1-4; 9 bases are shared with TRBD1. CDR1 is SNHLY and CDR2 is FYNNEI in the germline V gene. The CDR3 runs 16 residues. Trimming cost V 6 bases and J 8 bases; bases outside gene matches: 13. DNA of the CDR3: TGTGCCAGCAGCTTAACCGGGACAGGGCGGGAAGAAAAACTGTTTTTT. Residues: CASSLTGTGREEKLFF.

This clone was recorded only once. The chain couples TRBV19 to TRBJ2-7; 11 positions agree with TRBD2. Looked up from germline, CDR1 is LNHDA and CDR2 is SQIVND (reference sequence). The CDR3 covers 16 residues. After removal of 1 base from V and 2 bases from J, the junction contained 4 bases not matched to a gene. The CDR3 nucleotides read TGTGCCAGTAGTATAGGTGGGACTAGCGGACCCTACGAGCAGTACTTC. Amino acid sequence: CASSIGGTSGPYEQYF.

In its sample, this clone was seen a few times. In nucleotides, the CDR3 is TGTGCCAGCAGCTTGGGGGGGGGCACCTACGAGCAGTACTTC. Its protein product is CASSLGGGTYEQYF. V is TRBV5-6 and J is TRBJ2-7, with D perhaps matching TRBD2 (7 bases). The CDR3 covers 14 residues. Looked up from germline, CDR1 is SGHDT and CDR2 is YYEEEE. V lost 0 bases to trimming and J lost 2 bases, with 9 bases between them.

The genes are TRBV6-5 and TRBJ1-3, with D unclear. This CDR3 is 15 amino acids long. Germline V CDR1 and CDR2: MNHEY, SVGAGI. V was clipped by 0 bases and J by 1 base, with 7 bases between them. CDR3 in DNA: TGTGCCAGCAGTTACTCGACCGGGTCTGGAAACACCATATATTTT. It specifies CASSYSTGSGNTIYF.

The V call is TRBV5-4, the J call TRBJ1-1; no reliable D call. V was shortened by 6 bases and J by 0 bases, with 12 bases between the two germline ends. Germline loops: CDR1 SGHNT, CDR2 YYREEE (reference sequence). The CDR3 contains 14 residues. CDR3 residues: CASNAGLMNTEAFF. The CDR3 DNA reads TGTGCCAGCAATGCGGGGTTGATGAACACTGAAGCTTTCTTT.

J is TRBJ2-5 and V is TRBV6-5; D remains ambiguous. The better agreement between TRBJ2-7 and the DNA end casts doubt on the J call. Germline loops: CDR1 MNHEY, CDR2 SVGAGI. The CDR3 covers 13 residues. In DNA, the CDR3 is TGTGCCAGCAGTTACGGGATCCCCTACGAGCAGTACTTC. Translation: CASSYGIPYEQYF.

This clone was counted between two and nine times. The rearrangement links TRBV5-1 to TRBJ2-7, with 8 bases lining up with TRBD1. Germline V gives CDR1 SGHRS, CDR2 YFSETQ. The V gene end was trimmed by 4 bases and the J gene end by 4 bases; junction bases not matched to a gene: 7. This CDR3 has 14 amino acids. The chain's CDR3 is CASSLGGQGYEQYF. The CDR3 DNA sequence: TGCGCCAGCAGCCTCGGAGGACAGGGATACGAGCAGTACTTC.

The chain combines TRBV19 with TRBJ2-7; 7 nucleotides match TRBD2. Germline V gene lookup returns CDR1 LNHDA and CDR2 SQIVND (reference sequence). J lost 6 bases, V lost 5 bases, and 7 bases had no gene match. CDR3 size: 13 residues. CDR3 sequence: CASSLGTTGEQYF. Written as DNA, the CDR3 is TGTGCCAGTAGTCTCGGGACTACCGGCGAGCAGTACTTC.

CDR3 sequence: CASSPPYSAYTQYF. In DNA, the CDR3 is TGTGCCAGCAGCCCCCCCTACAGCGCCTATACGCAGTATTTT. This chain connects TRBV7-6 to TRBJ2-3; D gene ambiguous. Germline lookup yields CDR1 SGHVS and CDR2 FNYEAQ. The CDR3 runs 14 residues. The V end lost 5 bases, the J end lost 7 bases, and 16 bases lay between the germline ends.

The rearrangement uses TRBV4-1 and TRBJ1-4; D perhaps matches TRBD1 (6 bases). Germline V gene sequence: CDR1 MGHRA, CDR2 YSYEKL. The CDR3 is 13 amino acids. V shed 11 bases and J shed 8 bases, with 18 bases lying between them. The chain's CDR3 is CAGRGAQEEKLFF. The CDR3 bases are TGCGCCGGTAGGGGGGCTCAGGAAGAAAAACTGTTTTTT.

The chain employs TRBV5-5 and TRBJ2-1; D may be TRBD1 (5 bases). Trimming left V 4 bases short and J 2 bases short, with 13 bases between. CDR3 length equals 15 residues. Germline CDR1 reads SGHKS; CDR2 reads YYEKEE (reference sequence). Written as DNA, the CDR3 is TGTGCCAGCAGCCCCGTTGGGGCACCCTACAATGAGCAGTTCTTC. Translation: CASSPVGAPYNEQFF.

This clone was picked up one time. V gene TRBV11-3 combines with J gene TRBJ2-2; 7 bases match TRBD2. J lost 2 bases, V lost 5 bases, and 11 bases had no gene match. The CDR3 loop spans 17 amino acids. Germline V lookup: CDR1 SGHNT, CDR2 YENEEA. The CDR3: CASSRDYSGLNTGELFF. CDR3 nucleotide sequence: TGTGCCAGCAGCCGGGATTATAGCGGGCTAAACACCGGGGAGCTGTTTTTT.

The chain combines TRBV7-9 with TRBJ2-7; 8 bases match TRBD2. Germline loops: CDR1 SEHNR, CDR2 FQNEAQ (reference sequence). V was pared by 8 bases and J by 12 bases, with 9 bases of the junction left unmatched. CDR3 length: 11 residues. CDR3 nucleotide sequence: TGTGCCAGCTCCCACGGGGGGGCCCCGTACTTC. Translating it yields CASSHGGAPYF.